One and the same sample provided the 28 T cell receptor beta chains below, sequenced in a study of blood T cells in healthy people across ages. Sample-barcoded 5' priming and a J-beta primer mix drove a second PCR of about 6 to 12 cycles. Via MiXCR, TCRdb re-called the 5' RACE reads, giving one row per CDR3 protein. This table has around 580,000 distinct CDR3 sequences, around 48% appearing once. The sequencing input was blood. The receptors stem from a man older than 75 in good health.

The genes are TRBV29-1 and TRBJ2-1, with 10 bases aligning to TRBD2. The germline gives CDR1 SQVTM, CDR2 ANQGSEA. J lost 5 bases, V lost 0 bases, and 7 bases had no gene match. The CDR3 runs to 16 residues. The CDR3 DNA reads TGCAGCGTTGAAGATCGGTCTAGCGGGGGAGACAATGAGCAGTTCTTC. Its translation: CSVEDRSSGGDNEQFF.

This clonotype is a singleton in its sample. Relative to the germline gene, one junction end is altered; a read error may explain this. The chain links TRBV7-9 to TRBJ2-1; D is possibly TRBD1 (6 bases). Per the germline V gene, CDR1 is SEHNR and CDR2 is FQNEAQ (reference sequence). The CDR3 has 16 amino acids. CDR3 nucleotides: TGTGTCAGCAGCCATCACCGGCAGGGGTCCTACAATGAGCAGTTCTTC. Translation: CVSSHHRQGSYNEQFF.

The chain couples TRBV5-1 to TRBJ2-5; weak D call: TRBD2 (7 bases). The V end was cut by 4 bases, the J end by 1 base, with 17 bases between. The CDR3 extends over 16 amino acids. Germline CDR1 reads SGHRS; CDR2 reads YFSETQ. CDR3: CASSRGAGDTQETQYF. The CDR3 nucleotides read TGCGCCAGCAGCCGAGGGGCGGGGGACACCCAAGAGACCCAGTACTTC.

V usage is TRBV18 and J usage is TRBJ1-1, with a weak D call TRBD1 (5 bases). The CDR3 covers 17 residues. Between the trimmed V and J ends, which lost 5 bases and 0 bases, there was a span of 19 bases. CDR1 is KGHSH and CDR2 is LQKENI in the germline V gene. The CDR3: CASSKSGRAGMNTEAFF. CDR3 nucleotide sequence: TGTGCCAGCTCAAAGAGCGGCCGGGCAGGGATGAACACTGAAGCTTTCTTT.

This chain uses TRBV28 with TRBJ2-4, with D possibly being TRBD1 (5 bases). Trimming removed 2 bases at V and 15 bases at J, with 11 bases between. The length of the CDR3 is 11 residues. Germline CDR1 reads MDHEN; CDR2 reads SYDVKM. CDR3 amino acids: CASSLGADRYF. DNA of the CDR3: TGTGCCAGCAGTTTAGGGGCGGATCGGTACTTC.

The chain combines TRBV7-2 with TRBJ2-1; no reliable D call. The CDR3 loop spans 14 amino acids. Trimming took off 4 bases at V and 5 bases at J, with 12 bases between the two ends. Looked up from germline, CDR1 is SGHTA and CDR2 is FQGNSA. CDR3 region: CASSSDRQNNEQFF. The CDR3 coding sequence is TGTGCCAGCAGCTCAGATCGGCAGAACAATGAGCAGTTCTTC. Drawing the rest from reference TRBV7-2 and TRBJ2-1, the complete variable domain is GAGVSQSPSNKVTEKGKDVELRCDPISGHTALYWYRQSLGQGLEFLIYFQGNSAPDKSGLPSDRFSAERTGGSVSTLTIQRTQQEDSAVYLCASSSDRQNNEQFFGPGTRLTVL.

The rearrangement joins TRBV10-3 to TRBJ2-3, with D perhaps matching TRBD1 (6 bases). CDR1 is ENHRY and CDR2 is SYGVKD in the germline V gene. V was trimmed by 4 bases and J by 2 bases, leaving 10 bases between them. The CDR3 totals 14 residues. The CDR3 spells CAISVTGYTDTQYF. In nucleotides, the CDR3 is TGTGCCATCAGTGTTACAGGGTACACAGATACGCAGTATTTT.

Points on this clonotype: One junction end disagrees with the germline gene, perhaps due to a read error. The chain recombines TRBV7-2 with TRBJ2-3; 9 bases are shared with TRBD2. The CDR3 covers 16 residues. Germline assignment: CDR1 SGHTA and CDR2 FQGNSA. Here the CDR3 DNA reads TGTGCCAGCACTTTCCTTAGCGGGACTAGCACAGGTACGCGGTATTTT. Translating it yields CASTFLSGTSTGTRYF.

The chain links TRBV20-1 to TRBJ1-2; TRBD1 matches 7 bases. Trimming removed 5 bases from V and 4 bases from J; junction bases left unmatched: 7. The CDR3 totals 13 residues. Germline CDR1 DFQATT, CDR2 SNEGSKA (reference sequence). The CDR3 nucleotides read TGCAGTGCTTCGCTACAGGGGATCTATGGCTACACCTTC. Its protein is CSASLQGIYGYTF.

The chain carries TRBV3-1 and TRBJ2-7; no clear D. Trimming took 1 base from V and 6 from J, leaving 7 bases between them. This CDR3 has 12 amino acids. Per germline, CDR1 LGHDT and CDR2 YNNKEL (reference sequence). The CDR3 DNA is TGTGCCAGCAGCCAAGCGCTCCGCGAGCAGTACTTC. Amino acids: CASSQALREQYF.

This clonotype occurred a few times. The chain recombines TRBV6-2 or TRBV6-3 with TRBJ2-2; 8 positions agree with TRBD2. The germline gives CDR1 MNHEY, CDR2 SVGEGT. With 6 bases clipped from V and 2 bases from J, the junction kept 5 bases outside the gene matches. The CDR3 has 15 residues. The chain's CDR3 is CASSFSGRNTGELFF. The CDR3, as DNA: TGTGCCAGCAGCTTCAGCGGGAGAAACACCGGGGAGCTGTTTTTT.

This clonotype was seen only a few times. This chain uses TRBV7-8 with TRBJ2-1, with D possibly matching TRBD2 (6 bases). V was shortened by 5 bases and J by 6 bases, with 14 bases between the two germline ends. From germline, CDR1 is SGHVS and CDR2 FQNEAQ. CDR3 size: 14 residues. CDR3 bases: TGTGCCAGCAGCCCCGGGACTCTCATCAATGAGCAGTTCTTC. Translated, it gives CASSPGTLINEQFF.

This clonotype was detected many times. This CDR3 is CASSVGTSTSASTDTQYF. DNA of the CDR3: TGTGCCAGCAGTGTCGGGACTAGCACCTCGGCTAGCACAGATACGCAGTATTTT. The chain couples TRBV6-1 to TRBJ2-3; 9 bases align to TRBD2. J gave up 0 bases and V 4 bases, and 11 bases lay outside the gene matches. The CDR3 loop spans 18 amino acids. Germline CDR1 is MNHNS and CDR2 is SASEGT.

This chain joins TRBV7-9 and TRBJ2-3; 8 nucleotides match TRBD2. In germline, CDR1 is SEHNR, CDR2 FQNEAQ (reference sequence). Germline trimming cut 2 bases from V and 2 bases from J; bases unmatched to any gene: 6. CDR3 length: 16 residues. This CDR3 reads CASSLLLAAATDTQYF. CDR3 bases: TGTGCCAGCAGCTTACTACTAGCGGCCGCCACAGATACGCAGTATTTT.

A note on this clonotype: No DNA is shown, since the ends of the CDR3 on it are uncertain; the CDR3 is the one TCRdb lists. The chain recombines TRBV21-1 with TRBJ2-2; the DNA was not compared with TRBD2, the D call given in the table. TRBV21-1 is classified as a pseudogene. The CDR3 sequence runs 19 residues, both termini included. CDR3 sequence: CASSKCFGSGSWDTGELFF.

The CDR3 loop reads CASSFLAYRTGGGQETQYF. DNA of the CDR3: TGTGCCAGCAGCTTCCTAGCGTATCGGACAGGGGGAGGCCAAGAGACCCAGTACTTC. J is TRBJ2-5 and V is TRBV7-2; 10 bases fit TRBD1. V was clipped by 3 bases and J by 1 base; unmatched bases: 14. Germline values: CDR1 SGHTA, CDR2 FQGNSA. The CDR3 is 19 amino acids.

Details on this clonotype: A much more abundant neighbour one base away suggests this may be a read error. This chain links TRBV6-5 with TRBJ2-3, with D perhaps matching TRBD1 (5 bases). CDR1 and CDR2 from the germline V gene are MNHEY and SVGAGI. This CDR3 is 15 amino acids long. The CDR3 coding sequence is TGTGCCAGCAGTTCACTTAGCTCGGGCACAGGTACGCAGTATTTT. Its translation: CASSSLSSGTGTQYF.

The rearrangement uses TRBV20-1 and TRBJ2-5, with 14 bases aligning to TRBD2. The length of the CDR3 is 15 residues. V shed 5 bases, J shed 11 bases, and the junction held 13 bases outside the gene matches. The germline gives CDR1 DFQATT, CDR2 SNEGSKA (reference sequence). The CDR3 spells CSAPLTSGRAKEQYF. Written as DNA, the CDR3 is TGCAGTGCTCCCCTGACTAGCGGGAGGGCCAAGGAGCAGTACTTC.

This chain joins TRBV20-1 and TRBJ2-7, with D tentatively TRBD1 (5 bases). Germline assignment: CDR1 DFQATT and CDR2 SNEGSKA (reference sequence). V lost 3 bases and J lost 4, with 10 bases in between. The CDR3 covers 12 residues. The DNA of the CDR3 is TGCAGTGCTAGCAAGGCAGGGTACGAGCAGTACTTC. It translates to CSASKAGYEQYF.

In this sample, this clonotype turned up a few times. CDR3 sequence: CASSLRVASAPTYNEQFF. DNA of the CDR3: TGTGCCAGCAGCTTAAGGGTCGCTAGCGCACCCACCTACAATGAGCAGTTCTTC. V and J are TRBV7-2 and TRBJ2-1; weak D call: TRBD2 (6 bases). Germline V gives CDR1 SGHTA, CDR2 FQGNSA. This CDR3 is built from 18 residues. V was trimmed by 2 bases and J by 2 bases, leaving 19 bases between them.

The chain recombines TRBV15 with TRBJ2-1; D unresolved. The CDR3 totals 13 residues. Per the germline V gene, CDR1 is LNHNV and CDR2 is YYDKDF (reference sequence). Trimming pared 5 bases from V and 5 bases from J, leaving 10 bases between. The CDR3 DNA follows: TGTGCCACCAGCGATGAGGCGAACAATGAGCAGTTCTTC. This gives the protein CATSDEANNEQFF.

This chain joins TRBV20-1 and TRBJ2-1, with D perhaps TRBD2 (6 bases). This CDR3 is built from 16 residues. Germline CDR1 DFQATT, CDR2 SNEGSKA (reference sequence). Trimming removed 3 bases from V and 2 bases from J, with 17 bases in between. The CDR3 region is CSASTPLGGAYNEQFF. CDR3 DNA: TGCAGTGCTAGTACGCCCCTTGGCGGGGCCTACAATGAGCAGTTCTTC.

This chain connects TRBV27 to TRBJ2-5; TRBD2 agrees at 11 bases. The end of the DNA aligns better with TRBJ2-7, so the J call may be wrong. Germline V gene lookup returns CDR1 MNHEY and CDR2 SMNVEV (reference sequence). The CDR3 is 14 amino acids. The CDR3 nucleotides read TGTGCCAGCAGTTTTGCTAGCGGGAGGAACGAGCAGTACTTC. This gives the protein CASSFASGRNEQYF.

This clonotype has only a few counts. The chain recombines TRBV10-3 with TRBJ2-1; TRBD1 is a possible D gene (5 bases). The CDR3 extends over 11 amino acids. Trimming removed 5 bases at V and 9 bases at J, with 8 bases between. The germline V gene has CDR1 ENHRY and CDR2 SYGVKD. This chain's CDR3 is CAISPGFEQFF. As DNA, the CDR3 is TGTGCCATCAGTCCAGGGTTTGAGCAGTTCTTC.

This rearrangement joins TRBV28 to TRBJ2-6; D not resolved. The length of the CDR3 is 15 residues. V was pared by 5 bases and J by 0 bases, with 8 bases between. The germline gives CDR1 MDHEN, CDR2 SYDVKM. CDR3 region: CASSIQRSGANVLTF. DNA for the CDR3: TGTGCCAGCAGTATACAGCGCTCTGGGGCCAACGTCCTGACTTTC.

This chain links TRBV18 with TRBJ1-1; no reliable D call. The CDR3 runs 12 residues. Germline CDR1 and CDR2: KGHSH and LQKENI. V lost 5 bases and J 0 bases, leaving 4 bases between the germline ends. CDR3 in amino acids: CASSGVNTEAFF. The CDR3 coding sequence is TGTGCCAGCTCAGGGGTGAACACTGAAGCTTTCTTT.

This sequence joins TRBV28 and TRBJ1-5, with D possibly TRBD1 on 5 matching bases. V shed 4 bases and J shed 3 bases, with 19 bases lying between them. Per the germline V gene, CDR1 is MDHEN and CDR2 is SYDVKM. There are 17 residues in the CDR3. This CDR3 is CASSSTDRNSFNQPQHF. The CDR3 region has the DNA TGTGCCAGCAGTTCTACTGACAGAAACTCCTTCAATCAGCCCCAGCATTTT.

This clonotype was counted between two and nine times. V usage is TRBV5-5 and J usage is TRBJ2-4, with D possibly matching TRBD2 (7 bases). The DNA end is a closer match to TRBJ2-7, so the J assignment may be wrong. Per germline, CDR1 SGHKS and CDR2 YYEKEE (reference sequence). CDR3 length: 15 amino acids. CDR3 nucleotides: TGTGCCAGCAGCCCCTTGGGGGGGCCACAATACGAGCAGTACTTC. Translation: CASSPLGGPQYEQYF.